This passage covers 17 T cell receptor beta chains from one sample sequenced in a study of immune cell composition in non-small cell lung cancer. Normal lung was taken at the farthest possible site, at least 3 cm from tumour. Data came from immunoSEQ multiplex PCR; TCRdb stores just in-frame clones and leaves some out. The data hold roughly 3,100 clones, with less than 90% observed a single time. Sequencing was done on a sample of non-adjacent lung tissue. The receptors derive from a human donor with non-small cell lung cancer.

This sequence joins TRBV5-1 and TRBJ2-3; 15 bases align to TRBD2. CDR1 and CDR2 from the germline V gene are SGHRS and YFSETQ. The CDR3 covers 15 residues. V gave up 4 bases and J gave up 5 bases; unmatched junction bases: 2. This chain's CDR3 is CASSGGLAGGDTQYF. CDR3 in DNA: TGCGCCAGCAGCGGGGGACTAGCGGGAGGAGATACGCAGTATTTT.

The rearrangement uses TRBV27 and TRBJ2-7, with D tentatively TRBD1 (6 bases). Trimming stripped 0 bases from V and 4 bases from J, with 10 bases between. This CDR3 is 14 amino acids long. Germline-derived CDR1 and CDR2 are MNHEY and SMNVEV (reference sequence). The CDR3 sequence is CASSLSIQGYEQYF. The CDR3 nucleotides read TGTGCCAGCAGTTTATCTATACAGGGATACGAGCAGTACTTC.

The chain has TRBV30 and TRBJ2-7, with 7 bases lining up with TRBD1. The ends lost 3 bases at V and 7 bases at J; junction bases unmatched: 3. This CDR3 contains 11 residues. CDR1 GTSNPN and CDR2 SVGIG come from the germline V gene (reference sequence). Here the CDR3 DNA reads TGTGCCTGGAGAACAGGGGTAGAGCAGTACTTC. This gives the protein CAWRTGVEQYF.

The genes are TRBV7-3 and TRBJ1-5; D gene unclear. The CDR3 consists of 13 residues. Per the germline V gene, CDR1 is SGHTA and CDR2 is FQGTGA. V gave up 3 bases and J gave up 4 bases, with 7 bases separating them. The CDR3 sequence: CASSLEENQPQHF. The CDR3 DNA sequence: TGTGCCAGCAGCTTGGAGGAGAATCAGCCCCAGCATTTT.

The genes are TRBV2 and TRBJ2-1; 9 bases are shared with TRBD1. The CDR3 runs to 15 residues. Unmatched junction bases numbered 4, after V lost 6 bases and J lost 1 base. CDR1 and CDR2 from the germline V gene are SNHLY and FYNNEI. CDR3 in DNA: TGTGCCAGCAGGTTGGACAGGGGATCCTACAATGAGCAGTTCTTC. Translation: CASRLDRGSYNEQFF.

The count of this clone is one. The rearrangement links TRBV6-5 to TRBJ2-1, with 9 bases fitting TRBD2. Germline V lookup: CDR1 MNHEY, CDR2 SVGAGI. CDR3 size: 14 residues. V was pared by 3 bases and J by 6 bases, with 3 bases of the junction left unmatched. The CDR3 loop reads CASSYSGSGNEQFF. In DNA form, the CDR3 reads TGTGCCAGCAGTTATAGCGGGAGCGGCAATGAGCAGTTCTTC.

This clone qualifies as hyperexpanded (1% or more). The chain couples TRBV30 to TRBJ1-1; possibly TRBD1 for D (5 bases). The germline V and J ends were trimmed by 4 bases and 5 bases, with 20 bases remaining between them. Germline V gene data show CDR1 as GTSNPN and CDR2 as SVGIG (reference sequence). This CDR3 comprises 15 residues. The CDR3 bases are TGTGCCTGGAAAAGCGGAGGGACCTCGGGAACTGAAGCTTTCTTT. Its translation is CAWKSGGTSGTEAFF.

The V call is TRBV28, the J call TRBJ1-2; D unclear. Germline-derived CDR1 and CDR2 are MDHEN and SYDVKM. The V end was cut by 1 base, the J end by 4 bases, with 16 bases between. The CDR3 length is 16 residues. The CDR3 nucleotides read TGTGCCAGCAGTTTATTAGGGTTACTCCGGGGCTATGGCTACACCTTC. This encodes CASSLLGLLRGYGYTF.

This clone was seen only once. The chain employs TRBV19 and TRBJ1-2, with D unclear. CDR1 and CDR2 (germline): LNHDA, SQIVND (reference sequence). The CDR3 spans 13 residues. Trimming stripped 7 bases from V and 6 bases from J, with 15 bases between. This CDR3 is CASTILGRDGYTF. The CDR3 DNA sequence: TGTGCCAGTACAATCCTCGGGAGGGATGGCTACACCTTC. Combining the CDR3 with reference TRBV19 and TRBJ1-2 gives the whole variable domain DGGITQSPKYLFRKEGQNVTLSCEQNLNHDAMYWYRQDPGQGLRLIYYSQIVNDFQKGDIAEGYSVSREKKESFPLTVTSAQKNPTAFYLCASTILGRDGYTFGSGTRLTVV.

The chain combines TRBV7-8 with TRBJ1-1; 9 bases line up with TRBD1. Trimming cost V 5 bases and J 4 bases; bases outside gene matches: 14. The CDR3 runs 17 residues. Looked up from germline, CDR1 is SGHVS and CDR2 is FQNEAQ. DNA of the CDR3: TGTGCCAGCAGCCGGACTTGGGACAGGGAGTGGGGCACTGAAGCTTTCTTT. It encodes CASSRTWDREWGTEAFF.

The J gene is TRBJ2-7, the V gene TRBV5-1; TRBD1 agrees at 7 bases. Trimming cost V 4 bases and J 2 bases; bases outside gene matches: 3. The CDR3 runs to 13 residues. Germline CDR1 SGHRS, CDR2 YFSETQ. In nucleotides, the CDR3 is TGCGCCAGCAGCATTGGACAGGCCTACGAGCAGTACTTC. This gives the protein CASSIGQAYEQYF.

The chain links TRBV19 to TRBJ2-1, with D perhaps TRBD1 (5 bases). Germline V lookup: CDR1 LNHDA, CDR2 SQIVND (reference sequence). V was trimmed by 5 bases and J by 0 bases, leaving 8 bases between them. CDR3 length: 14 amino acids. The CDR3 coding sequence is TGTGCCAGTAGTCTTGACAGCTCCTACAATGAGCAGTTCTTC. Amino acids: CASSLDSSYNEQFF.

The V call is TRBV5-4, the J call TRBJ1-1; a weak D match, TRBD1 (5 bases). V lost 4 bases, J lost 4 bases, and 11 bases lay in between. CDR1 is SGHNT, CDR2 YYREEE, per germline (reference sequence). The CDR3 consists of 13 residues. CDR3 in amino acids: CASSLDSSTEAFF. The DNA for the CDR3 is TGTGCCAGCAGCCTCGACAGTAGCACTGAAGCTTTCTTT.

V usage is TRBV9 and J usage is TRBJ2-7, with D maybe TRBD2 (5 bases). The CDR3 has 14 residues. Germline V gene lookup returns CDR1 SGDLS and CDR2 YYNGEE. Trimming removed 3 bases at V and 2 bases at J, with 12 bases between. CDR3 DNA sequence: TGTGCCAGCAGCGCCGGGAACTCGGCCTACGAGCAGTACTTC. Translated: CASSAGNSAYEQYF.

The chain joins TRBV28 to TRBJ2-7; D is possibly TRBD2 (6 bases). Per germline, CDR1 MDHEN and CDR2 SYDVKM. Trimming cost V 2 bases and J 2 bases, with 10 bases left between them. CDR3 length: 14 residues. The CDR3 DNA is TGTGCCAGCAGTTTACGACTAGGGCCCTACGAGCAGTACTTC. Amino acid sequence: CASSLRLGPYEQYF. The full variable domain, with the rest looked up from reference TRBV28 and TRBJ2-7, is DVKVTQSSRYLVKRTGEKVFLECVQDMDHENMFWYRQDPGLGLRLIYFSYDVKMKEKGDIPEGYSVSREKKERFSLILESASTNQTSMYLCASSLRLGPYEQYFGPGTRLTVT.

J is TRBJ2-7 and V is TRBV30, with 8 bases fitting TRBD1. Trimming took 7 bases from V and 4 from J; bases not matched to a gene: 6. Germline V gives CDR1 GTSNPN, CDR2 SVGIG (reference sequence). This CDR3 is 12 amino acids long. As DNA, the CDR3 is TGTGCCTTTCAGGGGGCTGGTTACGAGCAGTACTTC. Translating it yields CAFQGAGYEQYF. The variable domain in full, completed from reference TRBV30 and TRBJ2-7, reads SQTIHQWPATLVQPVGSPLSLECTVEGTSNPNLYWYRQAAGRGLQLLFYSVGIGQISSEVPQNLSASRPQDRQFILSSKKLLLSDSGFYLCAFQGAGYEQYFGPGTRLTVT.

The CDR3 is CASSYRVGGYTF. The CDR3 DNA reads TGTGCCAGCAGTTACAGGGTGGGGGGCTACACCTTC. The J gene is TRBJ1-2, the V gene TRBV2, with D maybe TRBD1 (6 bases). V was shortened by 5 bases and J by 8 bases, with 12 bases between the two germline ends. Germline CDR1 reads SNHLY; CDR2 reads FYNNEI. The CDR3 contains 12 residues.